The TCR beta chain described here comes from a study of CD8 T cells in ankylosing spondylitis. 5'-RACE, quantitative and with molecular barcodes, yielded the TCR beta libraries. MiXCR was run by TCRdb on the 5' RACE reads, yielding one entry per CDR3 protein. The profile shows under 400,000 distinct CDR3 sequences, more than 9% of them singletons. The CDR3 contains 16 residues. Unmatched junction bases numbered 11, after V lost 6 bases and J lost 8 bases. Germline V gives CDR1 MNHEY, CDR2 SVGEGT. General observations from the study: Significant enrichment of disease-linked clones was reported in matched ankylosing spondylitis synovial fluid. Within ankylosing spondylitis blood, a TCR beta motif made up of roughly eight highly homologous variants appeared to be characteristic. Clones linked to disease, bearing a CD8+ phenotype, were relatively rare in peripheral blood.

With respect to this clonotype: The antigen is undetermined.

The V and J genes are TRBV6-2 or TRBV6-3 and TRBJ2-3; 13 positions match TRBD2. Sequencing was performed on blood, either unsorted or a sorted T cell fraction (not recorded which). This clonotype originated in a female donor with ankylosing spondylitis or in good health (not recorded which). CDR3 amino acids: CASRTGTSGAPLTQYF. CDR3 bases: TGTGCCAGCAGGACGGGGACTAGCGGGGCACCCCTTACGCAGTATTTT.